The 16 T cell receptor beta chains given below trace back to one sample, sequenced in a study of early T cells in non-severe SARS-CoV-2 infection. TCRdb passed the 5' RACE reads through MiXCR, listing each CDR3 protein once. The repertoire has approximately 35,000 distinct CDR3 sequences, 5% to 6% of them found once; the top ten carry 13% to 15%. Sequenced sample: whole blood. These receptors were obtained from an adult who was a healthcare worker with PCR-confirmed SARS-CoV-2 infection or an uninfected control (not recorded which).

This clonotype was recorded many times. The chain recombines TRBV7-8 with TRBJ2-1; D ambiguous. This CDR3 has 13 amino acids. Germline CDR1 SGHVS, CDR2 FQNEAQ. V dropped 3 bases and J dropped 8 bases, with 11 bases sitting between them. CDR3 in DNA: TGTGCCAGCAGCTTGGGCCCGGGCTATGAGCAGTTCTTC. It translates to CASSLGPGYEQFF. The entire variable domain, with the rest obtained from reference TRBV7-8 and TRBJ2-1, is as follows: GAGVSQSPRYKVAKRGQDVALRCDPISGHVSLFWYQQALGQGPEFLTYFQNEAQLDKSGLPSDRFFAERPEGSVSTLKIQRTQQEDSAVYLCASSLGPGYEQFFGPGTRLTVL.

This clonotype was observed a few times. This chain uses TRBV12-3 or TRBV12-4 with TRBJ1-1, with TRBD1 identical over 8 bases. This CDR3 has 12 residues. Losses at the gene ends were 6 bases for V and 4 bases for J; bases not matched to a gene: 1. CDR3 nucleotides: TGTGCCAGCAGAACAGGGGGCACTGAAGCTTTCTTT. This codes for CASRTGGTEAFF.

This clonotype was picked up many times. J is TRBJ1-3 and V is TRBV18, with a possible D match to TRBD1 (6 bases). Trimming cost V 3 bases and J 5 bases, with 8 bases left between them. The CDR3 runs 13 residues. Germline CDR1 and CDR2: KGHSH and LQKENI. CDR3 loop: CASSPGQRNTIYF. CDR3 nucleotide sequence: TGTGCCAGCTCACCGGGACAAAGAAACACCATATATTTT.

The rearrangement joins TRBV7-8 to TRBJ2-7; TRBD1 aligns across 8 bases. Germline values: CDR1 SGHVS, CDR2 FQNEAQ. J was trimmed by 2 bases and V by 2 bases; bases with no gene match: 5. The CDR3 is 15 amino acids. CDR3 coding DNA: TGTGCCAGCAGCTTAAGACAGGGGCAAACCTACGAGCAGTACTTC. As protein: CASSLRQGQTYEQYF.

The rearrangement links TRBV6-1 to TRBJ2-1; either TRBD1 or TRBD2 may fit D (6 bases each). Germline V gene lookup returns CDR1 MNHNS and CDR2 SASEGT. The CDR3 length is 15 residues. V was trimmed by 2 bases and J by 4 bases, leaving 12 bases between them. CDR3 sequence (DNA): TGTGCCAGCAGTGAAAGGGGGGCTCCGTACAATGAGCAGTTCTTC. The encoded protein is CASSERGAPYNEQFF.

The chain combines TRBV5-1 with TRBJ2-5; maybe TRBD2 (5 bases). V lost 0 bases and J 1 base, leaving 13 bases between the germline ends. This CDR3 is built from 16 residues. Per the germline V gene, CDR1 is SGHRS and CDR2 is YFSETQ. CDR3 loop: CASSLAGGSSQETQYF. The CDR3 nucleotides read TGCGCCAGCAGCTTGGCCGGCGGGTCCTCCCAAGAGACCCAGTACTTC.

This clonotype showed up many times. This chain connects TRBV12-3 or TRBV12-4 to TRBJ1-5; D gene unclear. The CDR3 length is 13 residues. Trimming removed 5 bases at V and 5 bases at J, with 10 bases between. CDR3 nucleotides: TGTGCCAGCAGTCTACTCGATGATCAGCCCCAGCATTTT. Protein: CASSLLDDQPQHF.

By share, this clonotype ranks as medium-sized. The gene calls are TRBV29-1 and TRBJ2-3; D gene unclear. The CDR3 contains 12 residues. The germline V gene has CDR1 SQVTM and CDR2 ANQGSEA. V was pared by 6 bases and J by 0 bases, with 7 bases between. The DNA of the CDR3 is TGCAGCGTCGCGGACAGCACAGATACGCAGTATTTT. It yields the protein CSVADSTDTQYF.

This clonotype was recorded many times. The chain has TRBV7-9 and TRBJ1-1; weak D call: TRBD1 (6 bases). Trimming cost V 4 bases and J 1 base, with 10 bases left between them. The germline CDR1 and CDR2 sequences are SEHNR and FQNEAQ (reference sequence). CDR3 length: 14 amino acids. DNA for the CDR3: TGTGCCAGCAGCTCTCTGACAGGGAACACTGAAGCTTTCTTT. Protein sequence: CASSSLTGNTEAFF.

This clonotype was seen many times. J is TRBJ2-1 and V is TRBV5-5; D unclear. V was trimmed by 3 bases and J by 6 bases, leaving 19 bases between them. CDR3 length: 16 residues. Germline V gives CDR1 SGHKS, CDR2 YYEKEE (reference sequence). The CDR3 coding sequence is TGTGCCAGCAGCTCACCCCTCGGCCTCCTATCCAATGAGCAGTTCTTC. This encodes CASSSPLGLLSNEQFF.

This clonotype was picked up a small number of times. V is TRBV7-9 and J is TRBJ2-1, with 10 positions matching TRBD1. Unmatched junction bases numbered 11, after V lost 5 bases and J lost 7 bases. Germline loops: CDR1 SEHNR, CDR2 FQNEAQ (reference sequence). This CDR3 spans 16 amino acids. CDR3 in amino acids: CASSLITGQGMNEQFF. The CDR3 bases are TGTGCCAGCAGCCTAATAACGGGACAGGGGATGAATGAGCAGTTCTTC.

This clonotype was seen at least ten times. The gene calls are TRBV7-2 and TRBJ2-3, with a weak D call TRBD1 (6 bases). CDR1 is SGHTA and CDR2 is FQGNSA in the germline V gene. The CDR3 is 16 amino acids. V lost 1 base to trimming and J lost 2 bases, with 13 bases between them. CDR3: CASSLDLGAYTDTQYF. CDR3 coding DNA: TGTGCCAGCAGCTTAGATCTGGGGGCCTACACAGATACGCAGTATTTT. Combining the CDR3 with reference TRBV7-2 and TRBJ2-3 gives the whole variable domain GAGVSQSPSNKVTEKGKDVELRCDPISGHTALYWYRQSLGQGLEFLIYFQGNSAPDKSGLPSDRFSAERTGGSVSTLTIQRTQQEDSAVYLCASSLDLGAYTDTQYFGPGTRLTVL.

This clonotype was seen many times. The V gene is TRBV7-2, the J gene TRBJ2-7; D uncertain. Germline CDR1 SGHTA, CDR2 FQGNSA. The CDR3 extends over 14 amino acids. Trimming left V 5 bases short and J 4 bases short, with 15 bases between. CDR3 residues: CASSPRALLYEQYF. The CDR3 DNA follows: TGTGCCAGCAGCCCCCGGGCACTGCTATACGAGCAGTACTTC.

This clonotype was counted ten times or more. Here the CDR3 DNA reads TGTGCCAGCACTGAGCAATCCGCCTACAATGAGCAGTTCTTC. Translated: CASTEQSAYNEQFF. V gene TRBV6-6 combines with J gene TRBJ2-1, with unresolved D. The CDR3 spans 14 residues. The V gene lost 7 bases and the J gene lost 2 bases, with 12 bases spanning the gap. Germline V gives CDR1 MNHNY, CDR2 SVGAGI (reference sequence).

In this sample, this clonotype turned up many times. The rearrangement links TRBV11-3 to TRBJ1-6, with a weak D call TRBD1 (6 bases). V was shortened by 4 bases and J by 9 bases, with 10 bases between the two germline ends. This CDR3 is 13 amino acids long. The germline gives CDR1 SGHNT, CDR2 YENEEA. For the CDR3, the DNA is TGTGCCAGCAGCTCCGGGACAAGTTCACCCCTCCACTTT. It translates to CASSSGTSSPLHF. Complete variable domain (other parts from reference TRBV11-3 and TRBJ1-6): EAGVVQSPRYKIIEKKQPVAFWCNPISGHNTLYWYLQNLGQGPELLIRYENEEAVDDSQLPKDRFSAERLKGVDSTLKIQPAELGDSAVYLCASSSGTSSPLHFGNGTRLTVT.

This clonotype has at least ten counts. The chain carries TRBV12-3 or TRBV12-4 and TRBJ1-1; D unresolved. V lost 6 bases to trimming and J lost 1 base, with 9 bases between them. CDR3 length equals 13 residues. CDR3 nucleotide sequence: TGTGCCAGCAGGCCCGGTTCGAACACTGAAGCTTTCTTT. It encodes CASRPGSNTEAFF.